This T cell receptor (beta chain) was captured by sequencing in a study of radiotherapy plus CTLA-4 blockade in lung cancer (dated by TCRdb to 2017 to 2018). Background on the whole study: Among enrolled patients, roughly 20% had an objective response and 30% to 35% reached disease control.

A remark on this clone: This clone's antigen is unknown. No clone much larger than this one lies a single base away; base qualities are absent.

What the authors observed across the whole study: After treatment with radiotherapy and ipilimumab, TCR clones that originated in tumors expanded in peripheral blood. Early dynamic changes in blood T cell clones, together with increased serum interferon-beta after radiation, were reported as the strongest predictors of response.

The CDR3 measures 16 amino acids from cysteine to phenylalanine. Only the CDR3 DNA stays, 48 bases, in frame from base 1. Deletion took 3 bases off V and 0 bases off J, with a span of 13 bases between the germline ends. CDR1 is given as LNHDA and CDR2 as SQIVND, both from the germline V gene (reference sequence). The study tested focal radiation therapy combined with CTLA-4 blockade (ipilimumab) in patients with chemo-refractory metastatic non-small-cell lung cancer. The method behind the library was the immunoSEQ multiplex PCR assay. Not all clones reach the TCRdb copy of this immuneACCESS table, which keeps in-frame sequences only. Checked studies attribute under half of the gap to unresolved V genes and leave the rest unexplained. The sample yields around 56,000 clones; less than 85% were counted once. The ten largest clones capture roughly 17% of the sample.

Here the chain combines TRBV19 and TRBJ2-3, and possibly TRBD1, on 6 matching bases. The sequence came from a human donor with non-small cell lung cancer who had a complete response to radiotherapy plus ipilimumab. Sample: peripheral blood, taken from a patient treated with radiotherapy plus ipilimumab. The DNA is as follows: TGTGCCAGTAGTATTACAGGGATTCCTAGCACAGATACGCAGTATTTT. Its translation reads: CASSITGIPSTDTQYF.